The clone carrying this T cell receptor (beta chain) occurred once. Its antigen is unknown. The source of the sample is a study of T cells in localized non-small cell lung cancer. Study observations and caveats: Adjacent uninvolved lung tissue had the highest T cell clonality, exceeding tumor. Adjacent lung held a median roughly 60 of the top 100 tumor clones.

The germline CDR1 and CDR2 sequences are SGHDN and FVKESK. Trimming cost V 4 bases and J 2 bases; bases outside gene matches: 10. This CDR3 comprises 18 residues. The data were produced by immunoSEQ multiplex PCR, yet TCRdb's version contains in-frame clones alone and is incomplete. The sample holds just over 20,000 clones, about 84% seen once. The material sequenced was PBMCs, taken before any cancer treatment. This TCR was recovered from a woman aged 40 to 75 with stage II squamous cell lung carcinoma. This chain connects TRBV14 to TRBJ2-3; 12 positions agree with TRBD2. CDR3 region: CASSLAGTSGLLTDTQYF. The CDR3 region has the DNA TGTGCCAGCAGCCTGGCCGGGACTAGCGGGCTACTCACAGATACGCAGTATTTT.